What follows are 28 T cell receptor beta chains derived from one specimen sequenced in a study of cytomegalovirus exposure and HLA in healthy donors (dated by TCRdb to 2015 to 2018). Library creation used the immunoSEQ multiplex PCR assay. For the multiplex PCR, a mixture combining 60 forward primers for TCR Vbeta segments and 13 reverse primers for TCR Jbeta segments was used. TCRdb holds this immuneACCESS table with in-frame rearrangements only. Some clones are missing; in checked studies, unresolved V genes explain under half, and the rest has no known cause. The sample has about 200,000 clones on record. The top ten clones comprise 1.1% of the sample. The sequenced sample was PBMCs. All receptors come from a girl aged 2-10 years in good health and CMV-seropositive.

The chain carries TRBV9 and TRBJ2-3; 9 nucleotides align to TRBD1. The CDR3 totals 18 residues. CDR1 SGDLS and CDR2 YYNGEE come from the germline V gene. V was pared by 0 bases and J by 2 bases, with 10 bases of the junction left unmatched. The CDR3 sequence: CASSVDPTGTGSTDTQYF. The CDR3 DNA sequence: TGTGCCAGCAGCGTAGATCCGACCGGGACAGGGTCCACAGATACGCAGTATTTT.

The CDR3 spells CASSLSSGTSSYEQYF. In DNA, the CDR3 is TGTGCCAGCAGCTTGTCCTCCGGGACTAGCTCCTACGAGCAGTACTTC. The genes are TRBV11-2 and TRBJ2-7; 8 bases are a match to TRBD2. The V segment lost 3 bases and the J segment 0 bases; nucleotides outside the gene matches: 7. The germline gives CDR1 SGHAT, CDR2 FQNNGV. The CDR3 is 16 amino acids.

This chain uses TRBV10-3 with TRBJ2-3; 7 positions match TRBD2. The CDR3 length is 15 residues. Per the germline V gene, CDR1 is ENHRY and CDR2 is SYGVKD. Trimming at V came to 5 bases and at J to 2 bases, leaving 7 bases not matched to a gene. The CDR3 DNA reads TGTGCCATCAGTTACTCTAGCGGTAACACAGATACGCAGTATTTT. Translation gives CAISYSSGNTDTQYF.

The chain joins TRBV28 to TRBJ1-2; TRBD1 is a possible D gene (6 bases). CDR1 and CDR2 from the germline V gene are MDHEN and SYDVKM. This CDR3 has 15 amino acids. The V and J ends lost 2 bases and 4 bases respectively, with 14 bases between them. The CDR3 sequence is CASSLQPTGVYGYTF. In nucleotides, the CDR3 is TGTGCCAGCAGTTTACAACCGACAGGTGTCTATGGCTACACCTTC.

The chain recombines TRBV2 with TRBJ2-1; TRBD2 aligns across 8 bases. The germline V gene encodes CDR1 SNHLY and CDR2 FYNNEI. V gave up 6 bases and J gave up 1 base; unmatched junction bases: 5. The CDR3 has 15 amino acids. CDR3 DNA: TGTGCCAGCAGACCAAGCGGGAGATCCTACAATGAGCAGTTCTTC. This sequence encodes CASRPSGRSYNEQFF.

V usage is TRBV18 and J usage is TRBJ2-1, with D possibly being TRBD1 (6 bases). This CDR3 has 15 residues. The V end lost 4 bases, the J end lost 5 bases, and 15 bases lay between the germline ends. Per germline, CDR1 KGHSH and CDR2 LQKENI. CDR3 loop: CASSQFRGPNNEQFF. DNA for the CDR3: TGTGCCAGCTCACAATTCAGGGGCCCGAACAATGAGCAGTTCTTC.

The chain has TRBV10-2 and TRBJ1-5; 7 bases line up with TRBD1. This CDR3 has 14 residues. Germline CDR1 reads WSHSY; CDR2 reads SAAADI. V was pared by 10 bases and J by 5 bases, with 11 bases of the junction left unmatched. The CDR3 coding sequence is TGCGCCACCACAGGGGCCATTACGTATCAGCCCCAGCATTTT. The encoded protein is CATTGAITYQPQHF.

The rearrangement links TRBV30 to TRBJ1-1, with 7 bases lining up with TRBD1. The length of the CDR3 is 12 residues. Looked up from germline, CDR1 is GTSNPN and CDR2 is SVGIG (reference sequence). The CDR3 protein is CALDRANTEAFF. CDR3 DNA: TGTGCGCTCGACAGGGCGAACACTGAAGCTTTCTTT.

V is TRBV15 and J is TRBJ1-1, with D possibly TRBD1 on 5 matching bases. CDR1 and CDR2 from the germline V gene are LNHNV and YYDKDF (reference sequence). Trimming cost V 0 bases and J 5 bases, with 13 bases left between them. This CDR3 region has 15 residues. This chain's CDR3 is CATSRDRGTNTEAFF. CDR3 sequence (DNA): TGTGCCACCAGCAGAGATCGGGGGACGAATACTGAAGCTTTCTTT.

The chain employs TRBV28 and TRBJ1-2; 9 nucleotides match TRBD1. The trim removed 6 bases at V and 1 base at J, leaving 0 bases unmatched. This CDR3 is 13 amino acids long. Looked up from germline, CDR1 is MDHEN and CDR2 is SYDVKM. The DNA for the CDR3 is TGTGCCAGCAGGGACAGGGGTAACTATGGCTACACCTTC. This encodes CASRDRGNYGYTF.

Written as DNA, the CDR3 is TGTGCCAGCAGACCGACAGTAACATATGGCTACACCTTC. The encoded protein is CASRPTVTYGYTF. The rearrangement links TRBV28 to TRBJ1-2, with D possibly matching TRBD1 (5 bases). Trimming took 6 bases from V and 5 from J, leaving 13 bases between them. Germline V gene sequence: CDR1 MDHEN, CDR2 SYDVKM. This CDR3 has 13 residues.

CDR3 bases: TGTGCCAGTGGCACCTCAGGGGGAGATATTCAGCCCCAGCATTTT. It specifies CASGTSGGDIQPQHF. The chain links TRBV19 to TRBJ1-5, with 7 positions matching TRBD1. This CDR3 spans 15 amino acids. The J segment lost 6 bases and the V segment lost 8 bases, leaving 13 bases of the junction unmatched. Germline CDR1 LNHDA, CDR2 SQIVND (reference sequence).

The chain carries TRBV15 and TRBJ2-2; TRBD1 matches at 7 bases. Trimming cost V 1 base and J 7 bases; bases outside gene matches: 6. Germline values: CDR1 LNHNV, CDR2 YYDKDF (reference sequence). The CDR3 has 15 amino acids. The CDR3 here is CATSRAQGESGELFF. CDR3 nucleotides: TGTGCCACCAGCAGAGCTCAGGGGGAAAGCGGGGAGCTGTTTTTT.

The V gene is TRBV29-1, the J gene TRBJ1-1; TRBD1 matches at 8 bases. CDR1 and CDR2 from the germline V gene are SQVTM and ANQGSEA. This CDR3 has 17 residues. With V trimmed by 0 bases and J by 5 bases, 14 bases remained unmatched. CDR3 nucleotides: TGCAGCGTTGAAGATCGGCAGGGGGCTAGTGGCACTACTGAAGCTTTCTTT. Translated, it gives CSVEDRQGASGTTEAFF.

The chain is built from TRBV9 and TRBJ2-5; 9 bases map to TRBD2. CDR1 SGDLS and CDR2 YYNGEE come from the germline V gene. The CDR3 is made up of 15 amino acids. With 3 bases clipped from V and 4 bases from J, the junction kept 7 bases outside the gene matches. DNA for the CDR3: TGTGCCAGCAGCGACCTGCGGGAGGGTGGAGAGACCCAGTACTTC. Amino acids: CASSDLREGGETQYF.

This sequence joins TRBV27 and TRBJ2-5, with a weak D call TRBD1 (5 bases). The CDR3 spans 14 residues. Trimming removed 5 bases at V and 1 base at J, with 11 bases between. Per the germline V gene, CDR1 is MNHEY and CDR2 is SMNVEV (reference sequence). The CDR3 region is CASSPGQFQETQYF. CDR3 sequence (DNA): TGTGCCAGCAGTCCCGGACAATTCCAAGAGACCCAGTACTTC.

The chain employs TRBV15 and TRBJ2-4; D ambiguous. V lost 0 bases and J 3 bases, leaving 18 bases between the germline ends. Germline V gives CDR1 LNHNV, CDR2 YYDKDF (reference sequence). The CDR3 spans 18 residues. The CDR3 DNA follows: TGTGCCACCAGCAGAGATCTAGTGGCAGCTACCAACAAAAACATTCAGTACTTC. Amino acids: CATSRDLVAATNKNIQYF.

The chain carries TRBV29-1 and TRBJ1-1; D call uncertain. The germline V gene encodes CDR1 SQVTM and CDR2 ANQGSEA. Trimming cost V 6 bases and J 1 base, with 12 bases left between them. This CDR3 contains 13 residues. The CDR3 sequence: CSVTQAGNTEAFF. The CDR3 DNA follows: TGCAGCGTGACCCAAGCGGGGAACACTGAAGCTTTCTTT.

On this clone itself: Other DNA sequences from this sample encode an identical CDR3 as well. The chain has TRBV28 and TRBJ2-7; 7 nucleotides line up with TRBD1. CDR1 is MDHEN, CDR2 SYDVKM, per germline. CDR3 size: 13 residues. V was pared by 8 bases and J by 1 base, with 5 bases of the junction left unmatched. The CDR3 bases are TGTGCCAGCTCCCCGACAGGGTCCTACGAGCAGTACTTC. Protein sequence: CASSPTGSYEQYF.

This chain uses TRBV7-2 with TRBJ1-2, with unresolved D. Germline CDR1 SGHTA, CDR2 FQGNSA. The CDR3 consists of 14 residues. Deletions cut 2 bases from V and 3 bases from J, with 10 bases between. CDR3 loop: CASSLKQKHYGYTF. The CDR3 DNA sequence: TGTGCCAGCAGCTTAAAACAGAAGCACTATGGCTACACCTTC.

The CDR3 reads CASSLGSSGRRQETQYF. CDR3 in DNA: TGTGCCAGCAGCTTGGGTTCTAGCGGGAGGCGCCAAGAGACCCAGTACTTC. The chain joins TRBV5-4 to TRBJ2-5; 11 positions agree with TRBD2. Losses at the gene ends were 0 bases for V and 1 base for J; bases not matched to a gene: 5. Germline CDR1 reads SGHNT; CDR2 reads YYREEE (reference sequence). This CDR3 region has 17 residues.

V and J are TRBV27 and TRBJ2-6; possible D gene TRBD1, 5 bases. Trimming cost V 6 bases and J 0 bases, with 27 bases left between them. Looked up from germline, CDR1 is MNHEY and CDR2 is SMNVEV (reference sequence). The length of the CDR3 is 21 residues. The CDR3 DNA follows: TGTGCCAGCAGCGTCGGAGTTTATAGGGCGACAGCCCTCTCTGGGGCCAACGTCCTGACTTTC. Its translation is CASSVGVYRATALSGANVLTF.

The chain has TRBV9 and TRBJ2-1; TRBD2 matches 9 bases. This CDR3 contains 16 residues. Trimming removed 0 bases from V and 0 bases from J; junction bases left unmatched: 1. CDR1 SGDLS and CDR2 YYNGEE come from the germline V gene. The CDR3 bases are TGTGCCAGCAGCGTAGTTAGCGGGAGCTCCTACAATGAGCAGTTCTTC. Translated, it gives CASSVVSGSSYNEQFF.

The chain employs TRBV28 and TRBJ2-1; no clear D. The ends were cut back, 4 bases at V and 8 bases at J, with 12 bases in the middle. The CDR3 is made up of 13 amino acids. Germline V lookup: CDR1 MDHEN, CDR2 SYDVKM. The CDR3 sequence is CASSSLPSDEQFF. The CDR3 DNA is TGTGCCAGCAGTTCTTTGCCGTCGGATGAGCAGTTCTTC.

The gene calls are TRBV7-9 and TRBJ1-2, with a weak D call TRBD1 (5 bases). CDR3 length: 10 residues. The V and J ends lost 8 bases and 5 bases respectively, with 6 bases between them. The germline CDR1 and CDR2 sequences are SEHNR and FQNEAQ (reference sequence). Written as DNA, the CDR3 is TGTGCCAGCGGGGGGTATGGCTACACCTTC. Translated, it gives CASGGYGYTF.

The rearrangement links TRBV19 to TRBJ1-1, with a tentative D call TRBD1 (5 bases). This CDR3 has 14 residues. Per the germline V gene, CDR1 is LNHDA and CDR2 is SQIVND (reference sequence). Trimming removed 1 base from V and 4 bases from J, with 10 bases in between. The CDR3 reads CASSIVEGRTEAFF. CDR3 bases: TGTGCCAGTAGTATAGTGGAGGGACGCACTGAAGCTTTCTTT.

The V gene is TRBV28, the J gene TRBJ1-3; D ambiguous. CDR3 length: 13 residues. V was clipped by 3 bases and J by 0 bases, with 3 bases between them. The germline V gene has CDR1 MDHEN and CDR2 SYDVKM. The CDR3 DNA follows: TGTGCCAGCAGTTTTATCTCTGGAAACACCATATATTTT. Residues: CASSFISGNTIYF.

The CDR3 here is CAISGGVGYEQYF. The DNA for the CDR3 is TGTGCCATCAGTGGAGGCGTGGGCTACGAGCAGTACTTC. The V gene is TRBV10-3, the J gene TRBJ2-7; D unclear. Germline V gene data show CDR1 as ENHRY and CDR2 as SYGVKD. This CDR3 contains 13 residues. With 4 bases removed from V and 3 bases from J, the gap between germline ends came to 10 bases.